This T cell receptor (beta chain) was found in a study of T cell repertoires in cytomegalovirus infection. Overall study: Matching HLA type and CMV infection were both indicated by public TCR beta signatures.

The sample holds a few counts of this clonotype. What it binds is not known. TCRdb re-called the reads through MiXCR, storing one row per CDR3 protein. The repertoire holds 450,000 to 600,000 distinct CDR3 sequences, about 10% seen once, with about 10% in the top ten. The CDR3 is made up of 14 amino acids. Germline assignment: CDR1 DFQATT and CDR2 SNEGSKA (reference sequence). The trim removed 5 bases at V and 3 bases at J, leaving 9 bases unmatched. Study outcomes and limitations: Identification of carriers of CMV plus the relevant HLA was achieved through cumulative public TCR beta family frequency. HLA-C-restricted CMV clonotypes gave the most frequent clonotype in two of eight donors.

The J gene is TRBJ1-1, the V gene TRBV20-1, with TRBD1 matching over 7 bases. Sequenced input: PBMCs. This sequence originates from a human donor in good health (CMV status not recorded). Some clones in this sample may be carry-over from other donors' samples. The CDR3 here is CSAPPHDRDTEAFF. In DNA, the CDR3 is TGCAGTGCTCCCCCTCATGACAGGGACACTGAAGCTTTCTTT.